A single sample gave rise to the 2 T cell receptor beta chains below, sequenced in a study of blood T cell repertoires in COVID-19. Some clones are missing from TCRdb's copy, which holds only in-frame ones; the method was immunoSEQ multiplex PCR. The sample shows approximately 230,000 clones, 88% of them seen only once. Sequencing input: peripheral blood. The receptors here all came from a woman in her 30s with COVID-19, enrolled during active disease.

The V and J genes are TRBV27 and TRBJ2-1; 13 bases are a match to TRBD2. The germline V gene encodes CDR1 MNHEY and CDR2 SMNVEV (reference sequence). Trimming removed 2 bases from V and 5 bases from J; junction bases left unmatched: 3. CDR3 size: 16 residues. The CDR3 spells CASSLGLAGDDNEQFF. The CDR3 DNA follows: TGTGCCAGCAGTTTAGGACTAGCGGGGGACGACAATGAGCAGTTCTTC.

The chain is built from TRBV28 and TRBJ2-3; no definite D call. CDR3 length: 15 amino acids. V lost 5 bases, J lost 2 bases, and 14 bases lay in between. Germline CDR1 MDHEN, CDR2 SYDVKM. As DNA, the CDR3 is TGTGCCAGCAGTCTCCCCGACTTCACCACAGATACGCAGTATTTT. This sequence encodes CASSLPDFTTDTQYF.